This T cell receptor beta chain emerged from a study of technical replicates of blood from a handful of donors. Repertoires were generated with immunoSEQ multiplex PCR, while TCRdb's copy carries only in-frame clones and drops some. The sample lists tens of thousands of clones, just under 95% occurring once. This CDR3 is 14 amino acids long. Germline V gives CDR1 MNHEY, CDR2 SVGAGI. Trimming pared 2 bases from V and 1 base from J, leaving 6 bases between. This clonotype originated in a human donor in good health. Source material: T cells isolated from PBMCs. The V gene is TRBV6-5, the J gene TRBJ2-1; D gene unclear. The CDR3: CASSYGESYNEQFF. The CDR3 region has the DNA TGTGCCAGCAGTTACGGTGAGTCCTACAATGAGCAGTTCTTC.